This TCR beta chain was found in a study of Ad26.COV2.S vaccination and SARS-CoV-2 variants. This CDR3 contains 15 residues. V dropped 4 bases and J dropped 0; count of bases not matched to a gene: 7. The germline V gene has CDR1 GTSNPN and CDR2 SVGIG (reference sequence). The treatment is: around 19 received Ad26.COV2.S at low or high dose, single or two shots; roughly five received placebo; per-sample allocation not given. Vaccine and placebo recipients were sampled on day 63 after the first injection. Generated by immunoSEQ multiplex PCR, the TCRdb table keeps only in-frame clones and is missing some. The repertoire holds roughly 500,000 clones, with 87% as singletons.

This rearrangement joins TRBV30 to TRBJ1-1, with 8 bases fitting TRBD1. This TCR derives from a person between 18 and 59 years old who received the Ad26.COV2.S COVID-19 vaccine or a placebo. Sequenced material: peripheral blood, taken in a trial of Ad26.COV2.S vaccine versus placebo. The CDR3 sequence: CAWTSGGTMNTEAFF. The CDR3 region has the DNA TGTGCCTGGACGTCAGGGGGCACCATGAACACTGAAGCTTTCTTT.